This T cell receptor beta chain emerged from a study of blood T cell repertoires in COVID-19. Study background: Samples of COVID-19 (acute and convalescent) were obtained from the United States, Italy and Spain.

Method: immunoSEQ multiplex PCR; TCRdb's copy keeps in-frame clones and lacks some. The sample holds 200,000 to 250,000 clones, around 81% seen once. Germline CDR1 MGHRA, CDR2 YSYEKL. CDR3 length equals 16 residues. V lost 1 base to trimming and J lost 2 bases; unmatched junction nucleotides: 3. Sequencing was done on a sample of peripheral blood. This sequence was found in a woman in her 70s with acute or convalescent COVID-19. The genes are TRBV4-1 and TRBJ2-2, with TRBD1 identical over 8 bases. The CDR3 region has the DNA TGCGCCAGCAGCCAAGCCAGGGGGCGCAACACCGGGGAGCTGTTTTTT. Amino acids: CASSQARGRNTGELFF.